The T cell receptor (beta chain) under discussion was sequenced for a study of naive CD8 T cells in extremely preterm neonates. Study outcomes and limitations: iChao1 richness was lowest in preterm neonates, significantly versus all ages. Compared with older groups, preterm CDR3s were shorter, with fewer N additions and less trimming. Preterm samples differed in productive template counts; sample size was small.

Extremely preterm deliveries at about 22-28 weeks of gestation provided the preterm samples. Using immunoSEQ multiplex PCR, the repertoire was profiled, and TCRdb retains in-frame clones only, with some absent. The sample records 20,000 or so clones, about nine tenths being singletons. CDR3 length: 10 amino acids. Between the trimmed V and J ends, which lost 4 bases and 7 bases, there was a span of 7 bases. The germline CDR1 and CDR2 sequences are SQVTM and ANQGSEA. With respect to this clone: Its antigen is not known.

This sequence originates from a boy who was born preterm. The V and J genes are TRBV29-1 and TRBJ1-2; D not resolved. Material: naive CD8+ T cells from cord blood. The CDR3 sequence is CSVGGFGYTF. Written as DNA, the CDR3 is TGCAGCGTTGGGGGTTTTGGCTACACCTTC.